A single sample is the source of the 4 T cell receptor beta chains below, sequenced in a study of shared clonotypes between healthy human individuals. Method: immunoSEQ multiplex PCR; TCRdb's copy keeps in-frame clones and lacks some. The data show 2,500,000 or so clones, with under 95% seen just once and more than 0.35% held by the top ten. Sequenced sample: naive CD4+ T cells from PBMCs. Subset here: CD45RA+ positively selected. The receptors shown here come from a man aged 18 to 35 in good health. Some clones in this sample may be carry-over from other donors' samples.

The chain is built from TRBV11-3 and TRBJ2-2; tentatively, D is TRBD1 (6 bases). Germline values: CDR1 SGHNT, CDR2 YENEEA. This CDR3 region has 14 residues. Trimming removed 5 bases at V and 6 bases at J, with 13 bases between. The CDR3 DNA reads as TGTGCCAGCAGCCGAGGGGGAATTTCCGGGGAGCTGTTTTTT. Protein sequence: CASSRGGISGELFF.

The gene calls are TRBV5-1 and TRBJ1-2; weak D call: TRBD1 (5 bases). Germline V gene sequence: CDR1 SGHRS, CDR2 YFSETQ. The CDR3 length is 14 residues. Trimming took off 1 base at V and 6 bases at J, with 13 bases between the two ends. The DNA for the CDR3 is TGCGCCAGCAGCTTGTCCCAGGGACTCGATGGCTACACCTTC. Translation: CASSLSQGLDGYTF.

This chain connects TRBV6-5 to TRBJ1-6; 10 bases agree with TRBD1. The CDR3 consists of 16 residues. Trimming took 4 bases from V and 7 from J; bases not matched to a gene: 7. CDR1 and CDR2 (germline): MNHEY, SVGAGI. This CDR3 is CASSSTPGQGNSPLHF. CDR3 nucleotides: TGTGCCAGCAGTTCGACCCCGGGACAGGGGAATTCACCCCTCCACTTT.

Written as DNA, the CDR3 is TGTGCCAGCAGCGTAGATTTTCGGGCAGCCCTAGAGACCCAGTACTTC. Its protein is CASSVDFRAALETQYF. The rearrangement links TRBV9 to TRBJ2-5; D uncertain. The germline CDR1 and CDR2 sequences are SGDLS and YYNGEE. The V end lost 0 bases, the J end lost 4 bases, and 16 bases lay between the germline ends. The CDR3 is 16 amino acids.